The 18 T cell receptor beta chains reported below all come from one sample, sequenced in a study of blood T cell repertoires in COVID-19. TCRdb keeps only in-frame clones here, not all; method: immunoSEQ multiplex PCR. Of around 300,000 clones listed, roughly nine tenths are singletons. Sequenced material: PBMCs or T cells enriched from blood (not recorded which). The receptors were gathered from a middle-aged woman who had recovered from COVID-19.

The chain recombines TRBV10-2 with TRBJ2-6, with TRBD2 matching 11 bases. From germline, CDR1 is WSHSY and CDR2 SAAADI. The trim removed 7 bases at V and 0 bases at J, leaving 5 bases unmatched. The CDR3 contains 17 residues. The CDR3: CASNGLAGDSGANVLTF. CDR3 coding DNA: TGCGCCAGCAACGGACTAGCGGGCGACTCTGGGGCCAACGTCCTGACTTTC.

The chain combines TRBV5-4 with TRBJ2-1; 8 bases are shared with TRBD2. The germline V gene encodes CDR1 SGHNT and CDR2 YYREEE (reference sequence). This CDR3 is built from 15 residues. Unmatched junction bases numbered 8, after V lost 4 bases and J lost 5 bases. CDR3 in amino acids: CASSGGASGHNEQFF. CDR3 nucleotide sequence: TGTGCCAGCAGCGGCGGTGCTAGCGGGCACAATGAGCAGTTCTTC.

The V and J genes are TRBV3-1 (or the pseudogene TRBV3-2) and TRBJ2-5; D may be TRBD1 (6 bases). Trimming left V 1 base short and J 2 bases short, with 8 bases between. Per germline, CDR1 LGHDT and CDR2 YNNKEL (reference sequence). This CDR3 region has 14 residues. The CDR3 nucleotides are TGTGCCAGCAGCCAAGTCAGGGGTCAAGAGACCCAGTACTTC. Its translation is CASSQVRGQETQYF.

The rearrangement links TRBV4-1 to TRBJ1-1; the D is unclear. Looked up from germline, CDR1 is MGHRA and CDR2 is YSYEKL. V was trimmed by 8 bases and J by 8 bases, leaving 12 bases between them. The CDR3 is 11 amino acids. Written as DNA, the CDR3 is TGCGCCAGCCACGCGGGGTCAGAAGCTTTCTTT. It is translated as CASHAGSEAFF.

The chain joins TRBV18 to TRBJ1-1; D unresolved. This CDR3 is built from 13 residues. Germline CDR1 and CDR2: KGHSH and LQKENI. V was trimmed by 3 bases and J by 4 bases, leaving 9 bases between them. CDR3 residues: CASSPQEGTEAFF. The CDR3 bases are TGTGCCAGCTCACCCCAGGAGGGCACTGAAGCTTTCTTT.

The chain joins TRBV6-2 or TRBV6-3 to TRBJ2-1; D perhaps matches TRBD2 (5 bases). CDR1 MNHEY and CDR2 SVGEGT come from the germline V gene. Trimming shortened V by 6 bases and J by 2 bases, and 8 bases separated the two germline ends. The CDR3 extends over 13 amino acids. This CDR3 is CASSSLAYNEQFF. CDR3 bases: TGTGCCAGCAGCTCACTAGCCTACAATGAGCAGTTCTTC.

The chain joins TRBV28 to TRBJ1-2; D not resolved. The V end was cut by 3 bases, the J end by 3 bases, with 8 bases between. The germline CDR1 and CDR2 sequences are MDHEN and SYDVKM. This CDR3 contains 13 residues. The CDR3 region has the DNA TGTGCCAGCAGTTTTGACTTTGACTATGGCTACACCTTC. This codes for CASSFDFDYGYTF.

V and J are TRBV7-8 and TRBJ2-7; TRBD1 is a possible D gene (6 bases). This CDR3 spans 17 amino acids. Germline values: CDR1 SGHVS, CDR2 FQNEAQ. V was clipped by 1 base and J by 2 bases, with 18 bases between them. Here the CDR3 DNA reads TGTGCCAGCAGCTTAGGGGTTTTTGGACAGCTTACCTACGAGCAGTACTTC. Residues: CASSLGVFGQLTYEQYF.

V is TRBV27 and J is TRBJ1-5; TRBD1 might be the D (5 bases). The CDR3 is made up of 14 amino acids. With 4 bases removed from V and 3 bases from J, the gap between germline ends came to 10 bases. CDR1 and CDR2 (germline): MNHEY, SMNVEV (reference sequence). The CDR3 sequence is CASSWRGFNQPQHF. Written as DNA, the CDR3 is TGTGCCAGCAGTTGGAGGGGCTTCAATCAGCCCCAGCATTTT.

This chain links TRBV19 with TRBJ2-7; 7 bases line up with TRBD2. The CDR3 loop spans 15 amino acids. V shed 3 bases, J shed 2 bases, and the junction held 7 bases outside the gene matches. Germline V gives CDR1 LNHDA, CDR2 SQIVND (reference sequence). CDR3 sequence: CASSMGRGEAYEQYF. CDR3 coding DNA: TGTGCCAGTAGTATGGGTCGGGGGGAGGCCTACGAGCAGTACTTC. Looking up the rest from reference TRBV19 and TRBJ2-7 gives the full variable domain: DGGITQSPKYLFRKEGQNVTLSCEQNLNHDAMYWYRQDPGQGLRLIYYSQIVNDFQKGDIAEGYSVSREKKESFPLTVTSAQKNPTAFYLCASSMGRGEAYEQYFGPGTRLTVT.

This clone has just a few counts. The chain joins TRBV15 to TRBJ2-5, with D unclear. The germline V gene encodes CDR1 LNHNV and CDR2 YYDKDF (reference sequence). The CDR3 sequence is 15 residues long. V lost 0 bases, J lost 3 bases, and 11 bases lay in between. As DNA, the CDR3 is TGTGCCACCAGCAGAGATCCCAACATGGAAGAGACCCAGTACTTC. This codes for CATSRDPNMEETQYF.

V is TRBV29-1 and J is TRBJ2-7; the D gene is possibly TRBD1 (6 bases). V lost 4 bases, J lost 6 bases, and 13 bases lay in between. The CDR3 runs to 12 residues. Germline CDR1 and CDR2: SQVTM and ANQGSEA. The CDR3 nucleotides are TGCAGCGTTGCTTTGTTAGGGGGCGAGCAGTACTTC. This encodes CSVALLGGEQYF.

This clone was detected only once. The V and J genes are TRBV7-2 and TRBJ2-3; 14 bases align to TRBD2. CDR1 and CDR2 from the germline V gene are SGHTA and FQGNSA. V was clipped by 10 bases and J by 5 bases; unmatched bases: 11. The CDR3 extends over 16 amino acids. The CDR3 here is CATQTSGRARVDTQYF. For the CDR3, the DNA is TGTGCCACCCAGACTAGCGGGAGGGCCCGGGTAGATACGCAGTATTTT.

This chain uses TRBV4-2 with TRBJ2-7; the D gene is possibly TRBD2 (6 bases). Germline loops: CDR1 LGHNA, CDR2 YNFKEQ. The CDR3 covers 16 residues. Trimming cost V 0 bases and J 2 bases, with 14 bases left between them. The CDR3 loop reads CASSQDLTRATYEQYF. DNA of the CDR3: TGTGCCAGCAGCCAAGATCTGACTAGGGCTACCTACGAGCAGTACTTC.

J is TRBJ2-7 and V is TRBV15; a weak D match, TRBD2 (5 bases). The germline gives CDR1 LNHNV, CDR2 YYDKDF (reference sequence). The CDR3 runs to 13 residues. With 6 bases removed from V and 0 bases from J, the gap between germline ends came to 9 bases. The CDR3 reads CATRRAVSYEQYF. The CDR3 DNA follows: TGTGCCACCAGGCGGGCCGTCTCCTACGAGCAGTACTTC.

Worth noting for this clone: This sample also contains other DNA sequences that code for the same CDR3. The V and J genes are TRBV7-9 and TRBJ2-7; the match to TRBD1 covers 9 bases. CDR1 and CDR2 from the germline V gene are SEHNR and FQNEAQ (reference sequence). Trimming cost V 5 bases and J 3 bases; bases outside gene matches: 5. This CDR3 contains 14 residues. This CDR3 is CASSPPGQGYEQYF. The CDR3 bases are TGTGCCAGCAGCCCTCCGGGACAGGGCTACGAGCAGTACTTC.

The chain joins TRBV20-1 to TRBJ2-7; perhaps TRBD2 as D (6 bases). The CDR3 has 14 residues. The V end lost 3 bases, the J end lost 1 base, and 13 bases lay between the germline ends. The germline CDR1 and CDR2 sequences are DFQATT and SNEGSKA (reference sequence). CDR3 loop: CSASRGTPSYEQYF. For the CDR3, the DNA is TGCAGTGCTAGTCGCGGGACCCCGTCCTACGAGCAGTACTTC.

This chain's CDR3 is CASRKGLANEQFF. CDR3 DNA: TGTGCCAGCAGGAAGGGACTAGCTAATGAGCAGTTCTTC. This chain connects TRBV7-9 to TRBJ2-1, with 9 bases lining up with TRBD2. V was pared by 6 bases and J by 7 bases, with 4 bases of the junction left unmatched. CDR1 is SEHNR, CDR2 FQNEAQ, per germline (reference sequence). The CDR3 is 13 residues long.